These 9 T cell receptor beta chains originate from one sample sequenced in a study of shared clonotypes between healthy human individuals. The data were produced by immunoSEQ multiplex PCR, yet TCRdb's version contains in-frame clones alone and is incomplete. The sample has 650,000 to 800,000 clones; 92% are singletons. CD45RO-negative CD8 cells positively selected for CCR7 made up the naive population, which excluded terminally differentiated effector memory CD45RA+ cells. Sequenced sample: naive CD8+ T cells sorted from blood. The receptors stem from a man younger than 40 in good health.

The rearrangement links TRBV5-1 to TRBJ2-7; D is unresolved. From germline, CDR1 is SGHRS and CDR2 YFSETQ. The length of the CDR3 is 12 residues. The V and J ends lost 3 bases and 0 bases respectively, with 4 bases between them. CDR3 amino acids: CASSSYSYEQYF. CDR3 bases: TGCGCCAGCAGCTCCTACTCCTACGAGCAGTACTTC.

This clone was seen a single time. This chain links TRBV28 with TRBJ1-5; D is perhaps TRBD1 (5 bases). Germline V lookup: CDR1 MDHEN, CDR2 SYDVKM. V gave up 7 bases and J gave up 3 bases, with 16 bases separating them. This CDR3 is 15 amino acids long. The CDR3 region is CASTGGVLNNQPQHF. Written as DNA, the CDR3 is TGTGCCAGCACCGGGGGGGTTCTCAACAATCAGCCCCAGCATTTT. Complete variable domain (other parts from reference TRBV28 and TRBJ1-5): DVKVTQSSRYLVKRTGEKVFLECVQDMDHENMFWYRQDPGLGLRLIYFSYDVKMKEKGDIPEGYSVSREKKERFSLILESASTNQTSMYLCASTGGVLNNQPQHFGDGTRLSIL.

The rearrangement links TRBV14 to TRBJ2-5, with 8 nucleotides matching TRBD1. The CDR3 consists of 15 residues. The V gene's germline CDR1 is SGHDN and CDR2 FVKESK. The V gene end was trimmed by 5 bases and the J gene end by 6 bases; junction bases not matched to a gene: 11. CDR3 sequence reads: CASSVTRTGLQTQYF. In DNA form, the CDR3 reads TGTGCCAGCAGCGTAACCAGGACAGGGTTGCAGACCCAGTACTTC.

The genes are TRBV5-3 and TRBJ2-5; 9 bases fit TRBD2. TRBV5-3 is designated an ORF whose function remains uncertain. The CDR3 spans 15 residues. After removal of 4 bases from V and 7 bases from J, the junction contained 11 bases not matched to a gene. The CDR3 loop reads CARSPGTSPNATQYF. CDR3 nucleotide sequence: TGTGCCAGAAGCCCCGGGACTAGCCCGAACGCGACCCAGTACTTC.

The DNA for the CDR3 is TGTGCCAGCAGCGCCGGGGGGGAGGAAGAGACCCAGTACTTC. Its translation: CASSAGGEEETQYF. The chain links TRBV7-9 to TRBJ2-5, with TRBD2 matching 8 bases. The V segment lost 5 bases and the J segment 3 bases; nucleotides outside the gene matches: 5. The CDR3 contains 14 residues. The V gene's germline CDR1 is SEHNR and CDR2 FQNEAQ (reference sequence).

This chain's CDR3 is CASRQTYNTYNEQFF. The DNA for the CDR3 is TGTGCCAGCAGGCAAACATACAATACCTACAATGAGCAGTTCTTC. The chain is built from TRBV14 and TRBJ2-1; D is uncertain. The V end lost 6 bases, the J end lost 2 bases, and 14 bases lay between the germline ends. This CDR3 contains 15 residues. The V gene's germline CDR1 is SGHDN and CDR2 FVKESK.

This chain links TRBV11-3 with TRBJ2-7; no clear D gene. This CDR3 contains 12 residues. Looked up from germline, CDR1 is SGHNT and CDR2 is YENEEA. V shed 5 bases and J shed 3 bases, with 8 bases lying between them. The CDR3 is CASSGSNYEQYF. The CDR3 nucleotides are TGTGCCAGCAGCGGTTCTAACTACGAGCAGTACTTC.

Turning to this clone: An end of the junction differs from the germline gene, which may be a read error. The chain employs TRBV30 and TRBJ1-5; D unclear. CDR3 size: 14 residues. CDR1 and CDR2 (germline): GTSNPN, SVGIG (reference sequence). The CDR3 bases are TGTGCCTGGAGCCTTTCGAAGAGCATTCAGCCCCAGCATTTT. Protein: CAWSLSKSIQPQHF.

This clone occurred once. The chain uses TRBV18 and TRBJ1-1; D call uncertain. The CDR3 loop spans 14 amino acids. V shed 8 bases and J shed 0 bases, with 13 bases lying between them. The germline CDR1 and CDR2 sequences are KGHSH and LQKENI. The CDR3 region has the DNA TGTGCCAGCCCCTGGACGGATATGAACACTGAAGCTTTCTTT. Translating gives CASPWTDMNTEAFF.